This T cell receptor (beta chain) was observed in a study of tumor T cells in aggressive B-cell lymphoma. Measured with immunoSEQ multiplex PCR; TCRdb has only the in-frame clones, and not every one. The sample holds some 600 clones, approximately 95% seen once. Trimming pared 1 base from V and 3 bases from J, leaving 6 bases between. The CDR3 has 13 residues. From germline, CDR1 is SGHDN and CDR2 FVKESK. The sequence derives from an adult with diffuse large B cell lymphoma. This chain links TRBV14 with TRBJ1-2; D gene uncertain. The sample consisted of tumor tissue. The CDR3, as DNA: TGTGCCAGCAGCCAAGGGAGGGACTATGGCTACACCTTC. Translation gives CASSQGRDYGYTF.